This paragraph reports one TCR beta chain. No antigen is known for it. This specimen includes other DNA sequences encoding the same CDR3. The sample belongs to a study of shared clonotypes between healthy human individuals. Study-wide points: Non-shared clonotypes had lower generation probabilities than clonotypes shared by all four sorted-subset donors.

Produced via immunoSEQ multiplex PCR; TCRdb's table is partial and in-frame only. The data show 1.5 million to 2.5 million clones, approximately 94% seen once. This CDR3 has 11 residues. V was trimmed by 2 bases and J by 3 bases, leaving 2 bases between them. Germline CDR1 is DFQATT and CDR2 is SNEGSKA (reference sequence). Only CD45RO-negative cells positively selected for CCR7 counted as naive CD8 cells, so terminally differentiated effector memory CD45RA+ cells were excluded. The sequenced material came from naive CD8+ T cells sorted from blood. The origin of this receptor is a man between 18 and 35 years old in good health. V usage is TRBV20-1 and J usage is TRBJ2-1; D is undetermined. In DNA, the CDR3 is TGCAGTGCTAGAAACTACAATGAGCAGTTCTTC. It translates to CSARNYNEQFF.